The 23 T cell receptor beta chains presented below share a single source sample, sequenced in a study of blood T cell repertoires in COVID-19. Only in-frame clones appear in the TCRdb table, and some are missing; sequencing was by immunoSEQ multiplex PCR. The sample includes roughly 140,000 clones, 84% of them seen just once. Material for sequencing was peripheral blood. The receptors originated from a woman in her forties or fifties in a cohort sampled during active or convalescent COVID-19.

The rearrangement joins TRBV20-1 to TRBJ1-1; no firm D call. The CDR3 sequence is 12 residues long. V lost 3 bases and J lost 1, with 6 bases in between. Germline V CDR1 and CDR2: DFQATT, SNEGSKA (reference sequence). The CDR3 reads CSASGGNTEAFF. In DNA, the CDR3 is TGCAGTGCTAGTGGCGGGAACACTGAAGCTTTCTTT.

This chain links TRBV24-1 with TRBJ2-7, with a weak D call TRBD2 (6 bases). V lost 2 bases and J 6 bases, leaving 16 bases between the germline ends. The CDR3 is 15 amino acids. The germline gives CDR1 KGHDR, CDR2 SFDVKD. The DNA for the CDR3 is TGTGCCACCAGTGATTCCAACTACTGGGGAGGCGAGCAGTACTTC. Translating it yields CATSDSNYWGGEQYF.

The V call is TRBV19, the J call TRBJ1-5, with 10 bases fitting TRBD1. The germline V gene encodes CDR1 LNHDA and CDR2 SQIVND (reference sequence). V gave up 1 base and J gave up 0 bases; unmatched junction bases: 9. This CDR3 region has 19 residues. CDR3 loop: CASSIGLPGQGFSNQPQHF. The CDR3 nucleotides read TGTGCCAGTAGTATAGGCCTCCCGGGACAGGGGTTTAGCAATCAGCCCCAGCATTTT.

The CDR3 bases are TGTGCCAGCAGCCAGTACGGGGAAAAACTGTTTTTT. Translated, it gives CASSQYGEKLFF. V usage is TRBV11-1 and J usage is TRBJ1-4; D ambiguous. CDR3 length equals 12 residues. V shed 5 bases and J shed 8 bases, with 9 bases lying between them. CDR1 and CDR2 from the germline V gene are SGHAT and FQDESV (reference sequence).

The V gene is TRBV7-3, the J gene TRBJ1-6; 10 bases are a match to TRBD1. The CDR3 sequence is 13 residues long. Per the germline V gene, CDR1 is SGHTA and CDR2 is FQGTGA. V lost 5 bases, J lost 14 bases, and 6 bases stayed unmatched. The CDR3 region has the DNA TGTGCCAGCAGCGTGGGACAGGGGAGGTCCCTCCACTTT. Protein sequence: CASSVGQGRSLHF.

The chain has TRBV2 and TRBJ2-2, with a possible D match to TRBD1 (6 bases). The V gene's germline CDR1 is SNHLY and CDR2 FYNNEI. V lost 6 bases, J lost 0 bases, and 14 bases lay in between. CDR3 length equals 16 residues. Here the CDR3 reads CASSETGIANTGELFF. DNA for the CDR3: TGTGCCAGCAGCGAGACAGGTATCGCGAACACCGGGGAGCTGTTTTTT.

The chain is built from TRBV11-3 and TRBJ2-1; 8 bases align to TRBD1. V shed 4 bases, J shed 1 base, and the junction held 0 bases outside the gene matches. Germline values: CDR1 SGHNT, CDR2 YENEEA. This CDR3 has 14 amino acids. The CDR3 region is CASSWTGSYNEQFF. The CDR3 nucleotides read TGTGCCAGCAGCTGGACAGGGTCCTACAATGAGCAGTTCTTC.

The chain links TRBV14 to TRBJ2-5, with TRBD1 as a possible D gene (6 bases). CDR3 size: 14 residues. Trimming removed 1 base from V and 7 bases from J, with 13 bases in between. Germline values: CDR1 SGHDN, CDR2 FVKESK. The CDR3 DNA reads TGTGCCAGCAGCCAAGTGACAGGAGGAGGGACCCAGTACTTC. This encodes CASSQVTGGGTQYF.

The genes are TRBV7-2 and TRBJ1-2, with D possibly TRBD1 on 5 matching bases. Trimming stripped 1 base from V and 4 bases from J, with 13 bases between. The germline V gene encodes CDR1 SGHTA and CDR2 FQGNSA. The CDR3 contains 15 residues. CDR3 coding DNA: TGTGCCAGCAGCTTAGGCAGGGAGGGGTTCTATGGCTACACCTTC. Encoded protein: CASSLGREGFYGYTF.

V gene TRBV30 combines with J gene TRBJ2-2, with 10 positions matching TRBD2. Germline lookup yields CDR1 GTSNPN and CDR2 SVGIG (reference sequence). V trimming: 4 bases; J trimming: 4 bases; junction bases outside the gene matches: 6. The CDR3 extends over 15 amino acids. Written as DNA, the CDR3 is TGTGCCTGGAAGCTAGCGGGGGACCTCACCGGGGAGCTGTTTTTT. Its protein is CAWKLAGDLTGELFF.

The genes are TRBV3-1 (or the pseudogene TRBV3-2) and TRBJ2-7, with 7 bases identical to TRBD2. The CDR3 loop spans 15 amino acids. Germline trimming cut 4 bases from V and 3 bases from J; bases unmatched to any gene: 9. CDR1 and CDR2 from the germline V gene are LGHDT and YNNKEL (reference sequence). The CDR3: CASSPTRTRNYEQYF. The CDR3 DNA is TGTGCCAGCAGCCCTACAAGGACTAGAAACTACGAGCAGTACTTC.

The chain recombines TRBV7-3 with TRBJ1-2, with D perhaps TRBD1 (6 bases). CDR3 length: 13 amino acids. Per germline, CDR1 SGHTA and CDR2 FQGTGA. Trimming pared 5 bases from V and 2 bases from J, leaving 9 bases between. CDR3: CASSRGQNYGYTF. CDR3 sequence (DNA): TGTGCCAGCAGCCGAGGACAGAACTATGGCTACACCTTC. The variable domain in full, with the rest retrieved from reference TRBV7-3 and TRBJ1-2, is GAGVSQTPSNKVTEKGKYVELRCDPISGHTALYWYRQSLGQGPEFLIYFQGTGAADDSGLPNDRFFAVRPEGSVSTLKIQRTERGDSAVYLCASSRGQNYGYTFGSGTRLTVV.

The chain links TRBV10-3 to TRBJ2-1; D is perhaps TRBD1 (5 bases). The CDR3 runs 12 residues. Trimming removed 6 bases from V and 5 bases from J, with 8 bases in between. Germline V gene lookup returns CDR1 ENHRY and CDR2 SYGVKD. CDR3 nucleotide sequence: TGTGCCATCAGGGGGCTTAACAATGAGCAGTTCTTC. This translates into CAIRGLNNEQFF.

This clone came up once. The CDR3 spells CAISDGGLSNEKLFF. For the CDR3, the DNA is TGTGCCATCAGTGACGGGGGGCTTAGTAATGAAAAACTGTTTTTT. The chain joins TRBV10-3 to TRBJ1-4; a weak D match, TRBD1 (6 bases). Germline-derived CDR1 and CDR2 are ENHRY and SYGVKD. V was cut by 3 bases and J by 4 bases, with 12 bases left in between. The CDR3 is 15 amino acids.

The rearrangement joins TRBV7-2 to TRBJ1-6, with 10 bases fitting TRBD1. V gave up 3 bases and J gave up 6 bases; unmatched junction bases: 8. Germline V gene sequence: CDR1 SGHTA, CDR2 FQGNSA. The CDR3 totals 17 residues. CDR3 DNA: TGTGCCAGCAGCTTCACGAGGACAGGGGGTAGTAATTCACCCCTCCACTTT. Encoded protein: CASSFTRTGGSNSPLHF. The whole variable domain, remainder taken from reference TRBV7-2 and TRBJ1-6, is GAGVSQSPSNKVTEKGKDVELRCDPISGHTALYWYRQSLGQGLEFLIYFQGNSAPDKSGLPSDRFSAERTGGSVSTLTIQRTQQEDSAVYLCASSFTRTGGSNSPLHFGNGTRLTVT.

The V and J genes are TRBV5-6 and TRBJ1-1, with D possibly being TRBD1 (5 bases). This CDR3 region has 12 residues. In germline, CDR1 is SGHDT, CDR2 YYEEEE. V was clipped by 0 bases and J by 11 bases, with 11 bases between them. The CDR3 DNA is TGTGCCAGCAGCTTGGGGGGCACTTTGGCTTTCTTT. It translates to CASSLGGTLAFF.

The V gene is TRBV15, the J gene TRBJ2-2, with a tentative D call TRBD2 (7 bases). V was shortened by 7 bases and J by 0 bases, with 18 bases between the two germline ends. Germline CDR1 and CDR2: LNHNV and YYDKDF (reference sequence). This CDR3 spans 17 amino acids. CDR3 loop: CATTPFGGPSNTGELFF. CDR3 DNA sequence: TGTGCCACCACCCCCTTCGGGGGGCCTTCGAACACCGGGGAGCTGTTTTTT.

The chain combines TRBV27 with TRBJ2-7, with 9 positions matching TRBD2. Per germline, CDR1 MNHEY and CDR2 SMNVEV (reference sequence). The CDR3 runs to 15 residues. V gave up 4 bases and J gave up 0 bases; unmatched junction bases: 4. CDR3 loop: CASSSLAGSSYEQYF. Written as DNA, the CDR3 is TGTGCCAGCAGTTCGCTAGCGGGGAGCTCCTACGAGCAGTACTTC.

The chain recombines TRBV2 with TRBJ1-2; unclear D gene. There are 11 residues in the CDR3. Germline V gene sequence: CDR1 SNHLY, CDR2 FYNNEI. V dropped 6 bases and J dropped 8 bases, with 10 bases sitting between them. The CDR3 reads CASSESEGYTF. Here the CDR3 DNA reads TGTGCCAGCAGCGAGTCTGAGGGCTACACCTTC.

This sequence joins TRBV4-3 and TRBJ2-7; a possible D gene is TRBD1 (6 bases). Germline V gene sequence: CDR1 LGHNA, CDR2 YSLEER. The CDR3 is 17 residues long. V was pared by 3 bases and J by 6 bases, with 24 bases between. CDR3 nucleotides: TGCGCCAGCAGCCAGGGTTTTATACAGGGAAAGGGGCTCGAGCAGTACTTC. Protein sequence: CASSQGFIQGKGLEQYF.

The gene calls are TRBV5-8 and TRBJ2-5, with D possibly being TRBD1 (7 bases). Trimming took off 4 bases at V and 1 base at J, with 23 bases between the two ends. Germline CDR1 reads SGHTS; CDR2 reads YDEGEE. The CDR3 consists of 18 residues. The CDR3 DNA reads TGTGCCAGCAGCCGGGGGACAGTTACCGTGGCGGCCCAAGAGACCCAGTACTTC. Its protein product is CASSRGTVTVAAQETQYF.

V usage is TRBV5-8 and J usage is TRBJ1-3, with a tentative D call TRBD1 (5 bases). This CDR3 spans 18 amino acids. V shed 7 bases and J shed 1 base, with 24 bases lying between them. CDR1 is SGHTS and CDR2 is YDEGEE in the germline V gene. The CDR3 DNA reads as TGTGCCAGCTCCCCCCCGGATCAGGGTCATACTTCTGGAAACACCATATATTTT. It translates to CASSPPDQGHTSGNTIYF.

A single count supports this clone. The CDR3 is CAISETGLATGEDTQYF. The CDR3 DNA follows: TGTGCCATCAGTGAGACTGGGTTAGCGACAGGGGAAGATACGCAGTATTTT. The chain is built from TRBV10-3 and TRBJ2-3, with TRBD1 matching 8 bases. V dropped 2 bases and J dropped 5; count of bases not matched to a gene: 12. This CDR3 has 17 residues. CDR1 and CDR2 from the germline V gene are ENHRY and SYGVKD.